This TCR beta chain was observed in a study of technical replicates of blood from several donors. Libraries were prepared by immunoSEQ multiplex PCR; TCRdb keeps only in-frame clonotypes and omits some of them. Of around 67,000 clones listed, around 95% are singletons. CDR3 size: 15 residues. V shed 3 bases and J shed 3 bases, with 15 bases lying between them. CDR1 is GTSNPN and CDR2 is SVGIG in the germline V gene (reference sequence). The source of this sequence is a human donor in good health. The sample taken for sequencing was T cells isolated from PBMCs. The chain couples TRBV30 to TRBJ1-5, with a weak D call TRBD1 (5 bases). The CDR3 protein is CAWRQGGHNNQPQHF. CDR3 DNA: TGTGCCTGGAGGCAGGGAGGACATAACAATCAGCCCCAGCATTTT.